This T cell receptor beta chain was recovered during a study of blood T cell repertoires in COVID-19. The overall study: The origin of the acute and convalescent COVID-19 samples was the United States, Italy and Spain. T cells, B-cell-depleted T cells, or PBMCs provided the cDNA or gDNA that served as material.

Per the authors' pipeline: Cell counts per sample came from amplifying reference gene primers. Repertoires were generated with immunoSEQ multiplex PCR, while TCRdb's copy carries only in-frame clones and drops some. Clone size and the V and J calls come from that table; the DNA yielded D and trimming. The top ten hold roughly 19% of the sample, which has about 170,000 clones, 65% to 85% seen once. Germline V gene lookup returns CDR1 KGHDR and CDR2 SFDVKD. The CDR3 runs to 15 residues. Trimming took off 0 bases at V and 5 bases at J, with 12 bases between the two ends. Sequencing was carried out using peripheral blood. The chain has TRBV24-1 and TRBJ1-2; D gene ambiguous. The TCR was taken from a woman in her 70s who had recovered from COVID-19. The CDR3 bases are TGTGCCACCAGTGATTTGGAAGGAGAAAGATATGGCTACACCTTC. Translated, it gives CATSDLEGERYGYTF.